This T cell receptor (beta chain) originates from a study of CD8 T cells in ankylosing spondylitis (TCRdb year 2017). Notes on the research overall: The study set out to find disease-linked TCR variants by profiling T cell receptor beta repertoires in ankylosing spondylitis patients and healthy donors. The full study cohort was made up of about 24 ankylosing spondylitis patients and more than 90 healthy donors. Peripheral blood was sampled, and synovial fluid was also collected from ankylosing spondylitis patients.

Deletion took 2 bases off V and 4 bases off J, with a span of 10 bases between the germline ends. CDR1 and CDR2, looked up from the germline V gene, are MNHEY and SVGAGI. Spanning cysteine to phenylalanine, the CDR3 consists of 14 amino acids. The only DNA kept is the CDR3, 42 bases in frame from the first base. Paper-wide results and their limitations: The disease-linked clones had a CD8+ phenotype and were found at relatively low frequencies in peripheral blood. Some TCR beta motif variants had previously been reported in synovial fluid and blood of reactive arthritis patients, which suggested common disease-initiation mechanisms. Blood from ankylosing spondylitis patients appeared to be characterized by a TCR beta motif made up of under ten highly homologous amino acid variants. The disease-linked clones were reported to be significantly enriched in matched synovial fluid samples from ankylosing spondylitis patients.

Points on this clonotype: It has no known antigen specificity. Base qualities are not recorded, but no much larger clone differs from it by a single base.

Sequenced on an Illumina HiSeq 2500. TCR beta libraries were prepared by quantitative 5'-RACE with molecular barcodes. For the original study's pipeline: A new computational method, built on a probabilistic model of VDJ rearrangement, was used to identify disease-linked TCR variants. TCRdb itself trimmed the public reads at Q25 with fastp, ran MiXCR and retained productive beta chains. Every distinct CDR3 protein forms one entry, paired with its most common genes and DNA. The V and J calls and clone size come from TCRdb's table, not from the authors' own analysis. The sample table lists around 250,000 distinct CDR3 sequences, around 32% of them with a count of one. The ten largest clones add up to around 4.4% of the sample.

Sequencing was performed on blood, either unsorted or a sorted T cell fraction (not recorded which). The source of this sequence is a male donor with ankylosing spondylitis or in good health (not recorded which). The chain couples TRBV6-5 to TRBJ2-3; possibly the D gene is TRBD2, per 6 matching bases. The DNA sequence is TGTGCCAGCAGTTACCGGAGGGCAGCAGATACGCAGTATTTT. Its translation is CASSYRRAADTQYF.